The 21 T cell receptor beta chains below come from one sample, sequenced in a study of T cells in Graves' hyperthyroidism and ophthalmopathy (dated by TCRdb to between 2018 and 2020). Library preparation used multiplex PCR. TCRdb names Illumina HiSeq 2000 as the instrument used. TCR beta CDR3 regions were amplified from RNA transcripts. The first round of RT-PCR for the TCR CDR3 was performed with the HTBI primer set and the Qiagen OneStep RT-PCR kit. The raw public data were reprocessed by TCRdb itself: fastp quality trimming at Q25, MiXCR clonotype calling, in-frame beta chains only. Merged by CDR3 protein, the rows form single entries marked with the most common genes and DNA. In this sample the table shows roughly 660,000 distinct CDR3 sequences, around 15% of which occur a single time. The top ten clones comprise 15% to 17% of the sample. The specimen was blood. The receptors here all came from a man in his fifties or sixties with Graves' hyperthyroidism.

The CDR3: CASSSPTANSNQPQHF. Here the CDR3 DNA reads TGTGCCAGCAGTTCCCCGACAGCTAATAGCAATCAGCCCCAGCATTTT. The chain combines TRBV28 with TRBJ1-5; TRBD1 might be the D (5 bases). The germline V gene encodes CDR1 MDHEN and CDR2 SYDVKM. The germline V and J ends were trimmed by 4 bases and 0 bases, with 13 bases remaining between them. The CDR3 is 16 residues long.

About this clonotype itself: A read error is possible here, since a much larger clone lies one base away. The chain uses TRBV27 and TRBJ2-5; possible D gene TRBD2, 6 bases. Between the trimmed V and J ends, which lost 6 bases and 2 bases, there was a span of 16 bases. Looked up from germline, CDR1 is MNHEY and CDR2 is SMNVEV (reference sequence). This CDR3 has 15 amino acids. The chain's CDR3 is CASSKSPGGQETQYF. DNA of the CDR3: TGTGCCAGCAGCAAATCGCCCGGGGGTCAAGAGACCCAGTACTTC.

V and J are TRBV11-2 and TRBJ2-2, with D maybe TRBD1 (6 bases). V gave up 3 bases and J gave up 0 bases, with 11 bases separating them. Germline V CDR1 and CDR2: SGHAT, FQNNGV. The length of the CDR3 is 16 residues. CDR3 protein: CASSLTRGANTGELFF. In nucleotides, the CDR3 is TGTGCCAGCAGCTTGACCAGGGGCGCGAACACCGGGGAGCTGTTTTTT.

At least ten counts were recorded for this clonotype. This chain connects TRBV9 to TRBJ2-7, with 7 bases identical to TRBD1. This CDR3 is built from 16 residues. With 3 bases clipped from V and 0 bases from J, the junction kept 9 bases outside the gene matches. Germline V gene data show CDR1 as SGDLS and CDR2 as YYNGEE. CDR3 in DNA: TGTGCCAGCAGCGCGGGACGGGACAGCCCCTCCTACGAGCAGTACTTC. This encodes CASSAGRDSPSYEQYF.

The V gene is TRBV6-2 or TRBV6-3, the J gene TRBJ1-1; a possible D gene is TRBD1 (5 bases). V was shortened by 6 bases and J by 7 bases, with 18 bases between the two germline ends. CDR1 is MNHEY and CDR2 is SVGEGT in the germline V gene. The CDR3 totals 14 residues. The DNA for the CDR3 is TGTGCCAGCAGCCCGGGACGTCTAAAGGGTGAAGCTTTCTTT. Protein: CASSPGRLKGEAFF.

The chain is built from TRBV19 and TRBJ1-5; D gene ambiguous. V was clipped by 5 bases and J by 3 bases, with 8 bases between them. The germline gives CDR1 LNHDA, CDR2 SQIVND (reference sequence). The CDR3 spans 13 residues. The CDR3 sequence: CASSLPLNQPQHF. The CDR3 nucleotides are TGTGCCAGTAGTCTACCACTCAATCAGCCCCAGCATTTT.

This clonotype was counted between two and nine times. In nucleotides, the CDR3 is TGTGCCAGCACCGATAATAGCAATCAGCCCCAGCATTTT. It yields the protein CASTDNSNQPQHF. The V gene is TRBV6-8, the J gene TRBJ1-5, with D hard to call. Per the germline V gene, CDR1 is MNHGY and CDR2 is SAAAGT. V lost 7 bases to trimming and J lost 0 bases, with 7 bases between them. The CDR3 has 13 amino acids.

The chain couples TRBV5-1 to TRBJ2-2; D gene ambiguous. The germline V gene has CDR1 SGHRS and CDR2 YFSETQ. CDR3 size: 15 residues. Trimming took 4 bases from V and 4 from J, leaving 14 bases between them. CDR3 protein: CASSRLGPITGELFF. CDR3 DNA sequence: TGCGCCAGCAGCAGATTAGGGCCGATCACCGGGGAGCTGTTTTTT.

This clonotype came up many times. At one end the junction does not follow the germline gene, possibly because of a read error. The rearrangement links TRBV20-1 to TRBJ2-1; 10 bases match TRBD2. CDR3 length equals 13 residues. The germline gives CDR1 DFQATT, CDR2 SNEGSKA (reference sequence). CDR3 region: CSVRAGGPNEQFF. DNA of the CDR3: TGCAGTGTTAGAGCGGGAGGGCCTAATGAGCAGTTCTTC.

This clonotype was seen repeatedly, ten times or more. This rearrangement joins TRBV6-2 or TRBV6-3 to TRBJ1-2; D may be TRBD1 (6 bases). The CDR3 runs 14 residues. CDR1 MNHEY and CDR2 SVGEGT come from the germline V gene. With 5 bases removed from V and 1 base from J, the gap between germline ends came to 11 bases. In DNA form, the CDR3 reads TGTGCCAGCAGTCCACAGGGAGATAACTATGGCTACACCTTC. It encodes CASSPQGDNYGYTF.

The chain is built from TRBV4-3 and TRBJ2-1, with 8 bases matching TRBD2. J gave up 5 bases and V 0 bases, and 12 bases lay outside the gene matches. The germline V gene has CDR1 LGHNA and CDR2 YSLEER. The CDR3 loop spans 18 amino acids. The CDR3 DNA is TGCGCCAGCAGCCAAGACCCGGGAGGGATTACCCTAGACAATGAGCAGTTCTTC. Protein product: CASSQDPGGITLDNEQFF.

This chain uses TRBV28 with TRBJ1-5; 12 bases fit TRBD1. This CDR3 has 16 residues. V gave up 5 bases and J gave up 2 bases; unmatched junction bases: 4. From germline, CDR1 is MDHEN and CDR2 SYDVKM. As DNA, the CDR3 is TGTGCCAGCAGTCGGGACAGGGGGCCTGGCAATCAGCCCCAGCATTTT. Translating gives CASSRDRGPGNQPQHF.

This sequence joins TRBV19 and TRBJ2-7; perhaps TRBD1 as D (7 bases). Looked up from germline, CDR1 is LNHDA and CDR2 is SQIVND (reference sequence). V was pared by 7 bases and J by 5 bases, with 18 bases between. CDR3 length equals 14 residues. CDR3 sequence: CASKPTGRSDEQYF. The CDR3 region has the DNA TGTGCCAGTAAACCGACAGGGAGGTCCGACGAGCAGTACTTC.

Many counts were recorded for this clonotype. The CDR3 nucleotides are TGTGCCAGCAGCTTTTCAGGGGGTAACACTGAAGCTTTCTTT. Its translation is CASSFSGGNTEAFF. V and J are TRBV11-2 and TRBJ1-1; 7 bases match TRBD1. V lost 3 bases to trimming and J lost 2 bases; unmatched junction nucleotides: 3. The CDR3 length is 14 residues. CDR1 is SGHAT and CDR2 is FQNNGV in the germline V gene.

This clonotype has ten or more counts. This chain connects TRBV20-1 to TRBJ2-5; no definite D call. V was cut by 3 bases and J by 1 base, with 12 bases left in between. The CDR3 consists of 14 residues. CDR1 is DFQATT and CDR2 is SNEGSKA in the germline V gene (reference sequence). The CDR3 DNA follows: TGCAGTGCTAGTAATCGACAAGTCCAAGAGACCCAGTACTTC. Amino acids: CSASNRQVQETQYF.

This clonotype has a handful of counts. J is TRBJ2-1 and V is TRBV5-1, with D possibly being TRBD1 (5 bases). Germline CDR1 reads SGHRS; CDR2 reads YFSETQ. Trimming stripped 2 bases from V and 5 bases from J, with 14 bases between. The CDR3 totals 15 residues. CDR3 nucleotide sequence: TGCGCCAGCAGCTTTCTGCAGAAGGGGCACAATGAGCAGTTCTTC. This translates into CASSFLQKGHNEQFF.

This clonotype was detected a few times. The J gene is TRBJ2-1, the V gene TRBV25-1; the D gene could be TRBD1 or TRBD2 (6 bases each). Trimming shortened V by 2 bases and J by 0 bases, and 11 bases separated the two germline ends. Per the germline V gene, CDR1 is MGHDK and CDR2 is SYGVNS. The CDR3 contains 16 residues. The CDR3 region has the DNA TGTGCCAGCAGTGAACTAACGGGGGCCTCCTACAATGAGCAGTTCTTC. As protein: CASSELTGASYNEQFF.

This clonotype was seen only a few times. The chain uses TRBV15 and TRBJ2-1; 11 bases fit TRBD2. Per the germline V gene, CDR1 is LNHNV and CDR2 is YYDKDF (reference sequence). V lost 1 base, J lost 8 bases, and 7 bases stayed unmatched. The CDR3 has 16 amino acids. The CDR3 is CATSRVLAGGIDEQFF. In nucleotides, the CDR3 is TGTGCCACCAGCAGAGTTCTAGCGGGAGGAATCGATGAGCAGTTCTTC.

Ten or more counts support this clonotype. The rearrangement joins TRBV10-3 to TRBJ2-7; TRBD2 agrees at 8 bases. The CDR3 runs to 13 residues. The V gene's germline CDR1 is ENHRY and CDR2 SYGVKD. The V segment lost 7 bases and the J segment 0 bases; nucleotides outside the gene matches: 2. CDR3 sequence (DNA): TGTGCCATCAAAACTAGCGGCTCCTACGAGCAGTACTTC. Protein: CAIKTSGSYEQYF.

This clonotype was counted between two and nine times. The V call is TRBV19, the J call TRBJ1-1; D remains ambiguous. Germline-derived CDR1 and CDR2 are LNHDA and SQIVND (reference sequence). V dropped 3 bases and J dropped 12 bases, with 11 bases sitting between them. The CDR3 loop spans 11 amino acids. The CDR3 loop reads CASSMRTGTFF. The CDR3 DNA follows: TGTGCCAGTAGTATGCGGACGGGAACTTTCTTT.

This clonotype was observed a few times. A junction boundary mismatches the germline segment, possibly from a read error. This chain joins TRBV2 and TRBJ2-7, with D possibly matching TRBD1 (5 bases). This CDR3 contains 14 residues. Germline assignment: CDR1 SNHLY and CDR2 FYNNEI. This CDR3 is CASREGEVRYEQYF. The CDR3 DNA reads as TGTGCCAGCAGAGAAGGGGAAGTACGCTACGAGCAGTACTTC.